This T cell receptor beta chain came from a study of T cells in Graves' hyperthyroidism and ophthalmopathy. Study results and limitations: Blood samples included most of the expanded thyroid clonotypes exceeding 0.001.

RNA transcripts served as the template for amplifying TCR beta CDR3 regions. HTBI primers were the set used in a first-round RT-PCR of the TCR CDR3. MiXCR, run by TCRdb on the multiplex PCR reads, gives a single entry per CDR3 protein. The sample yields approximately 560,000 distinct CDR3 sequences, under 60% seen once. This CDR3 is 16 amino acids long. The V gene's germline CDR1 is SNHLY and CDR2 FYNNEI. Trimming removed 6 bases from V and 1 base from J; junction bases left unmatched: 10. This clonotype showed up just a few times. The antigen is unknown. What was sequenced was peripheral blood or thyroid tissue (not recorded which). The TCR sequence derives from a woman aged 18-29 years with Graves' hyperthyroidism. The chain couples TRBV2 to TRBJ1-1; 8 nucleotides align to TRBD1. CDR3 nucleotides: TGTGCCAGCAGCGTAGAGCCCCAGGGGGCGAACACTGAAGCTTTCTTT. It translates to CASSVEPQGANTEAFF. The complete variable domain, with remaining parts taken from reference TRBV2 and TRBJ1-1, reads EPEVTQTPSHQVTQMGQEVILRCVPISNHLYFYWYRQILGQKVEFLVSFYNNEISEKSEIFDDQFSVERPDGSNFTLKIRSTKLEDSAMYFCASSVEPQGANTEAFFGQGTRLTVV.